A selection of T cell receptor beta chains follows, all from one sample in a study of T cell repertoires in cytomegalovirus infection. One entry per CDR3 protein, called by TCRdb with MiXCR from the reads. The data show almost 300,000 distinct CDR3 sequences, roughly 9.3% seen once. Source material: PBMCs. The source of these receptors is a human donor in good health (CMV status not recorded). Some clones in this sample may be carry-over from other donors' samples. The CDR3 runs from the conserved cysteine through the conserved F or W. Each record gives: D gene, V gene, clone size, J gene, CDR3 DNA, CDR3 protein. The D gene is left open where the match is weak. Some rows mark clone size as missing; the rest say once, few, many or name a class of expanded clone.

d_call: TRBD1
v_call: TRBV23-1
clone_size: few
j_call: TRBJ2-1
cdr3_nt: TGCGCCGGATCGACAGGGAACCTCTACAATGAGCAGTTCTTC
cdr3_aa: CAGSTGNLYNEQFF

d_call: NA
v_call: TRBV28
clone_size: many
j_call: TRBJ2-1
cdr3_nt: TGTGCCAGCAGCTACAACAACAGGGCCTACAATGAGCAGTTCTTC
cdr3_aa: CASSYNNRAYNEQFF

d_call: NA
v_call: TRBV20-1
clone_size: NA
j_call: TRBJ1-6
cdr3_nt: TGCAGTGCTAGAGATTCAAGACGTCCGGCGCCTGATTCACCCCTCCACTTT
cdr3_aa: CSARDSRRPAPDSPLHF

d_call: TRBD1
v_call: TRBV15
clone_size: many
j_call: TRBJ1-4
cdr3_nt: TGTGCCACCAGCAGTGCCGGGACAGACGATGAAAAACTGTTTTTT
cdr3_aa: CATSSAGTDDEKLFF

d_call: NA
v_call: TRBV12-3/TRBV12-4
clone_size: NA
j_call: TRBJ1-3
cdr3_nt: TGTGCCAGCAGCGCACGGGGTCCCTCTGGAAACACCATATATTTT
cdr3_aa: CASSARGPSGNTIYF

d_call: TRBD2
v_call: TRBV20-1
clone_size: NA
j_call: TRBJ2-4
cdr3_nt: TGCAGTGCTAGACGAGTAGGACGGGGGGGCCGTAGTGGAAACATTCAGTACTTC
cdr3_aa: CSARRVGRGGRSGNIQYF

d_call: NA
v_call: TRBV11-1
clone_size: few
j_call: TRBJ2-3
cdr3_nt: TGTGCCAGCAGCTTAGAAGAGAGAGATACGCAGTATTTT
cdr3_aa: CASSLEERDTQYF

d_call: TRBD2
v_call: TRBV7-8
clone_size: many
j_call: TRBJ2-5
cdr3_nt: TGTGCCAGCAGCTCGGGACTAGCGGGTGACTTC
cdr3_aa: CASSSGLAGDF

d_call: TRBD2
v_call: TRBV19
clone_size: NA
j_call: TRBJ2-1
cdr3_nt: TGTGCCAGTACCACAGCGGGGGGTTCCTACAATGAGCAGTTCTTC
cdr3_aa: CASTTAGGSYNEQFF

d_call: NA
v_call: TRBV6-2/TRBV6-3
clone_size: many
j_call: TRBJ1-5
cdr3_nt: TGTGCCAGCAGTCACGCAGGTTGGGATCAGCCCCAGCATTTT
cdr3_aa: CASSHAGWDQPQHF

d_call: NA
v_call: TRBV7-9
clone_size: many
j_call: TRBJ1-1
cdr3_nt: TGTGCCAGCAGCCCATGGACACCATCTGGGACTGAAGCTTTCTTT
cdr3_aa: CASSPWTPSGTEAFF

d_call: NA
v_call: TRBV28
clone_size: NA
j_call: TRBJ2-1
cdr3_nt: TGTGCCAGCAGTCTCGACGCGTACAATGAGCAGTTCTTC
cdr3_aa: CASSLDAYNEQFF

d_call: TRBD1
v_call: TRBV10-3
clone_size: few
j_call: TRBJ2-1
cdr3_nt: TGTGCCATCAGGGGACAGGGGTCCTACAATGAGCAGTTCTTC
cdr3_aa: CAIRGQGSYNEQFF